A selection of T cell receptor beta chains follows, all from one sample in a study of cytomegalovirus exposure and HLA in healthy donors. Assay: immunoSEQ multiplex PCR; the TCRdb copy retains only in-frame clones and omits some. The sample includes roughly 150,000 clones, approximately 78% of them seen just once. Sequencing was carried out using PBMCs. These receptors were taken from a woman aged 40 to 50 in good health and CMV-seropositive. The CDR3 runs from the conserved cysteine through the conserved F or W. The D gene is left open where the match is weak. A row's size may be missing; if present it is once, few, many or a size class.

>TRBV14|TRBJ1-1|NA|TRBD1
CASSQEVPKNRGSHTEAFF
TGTGCCAGCAGCCAAGAGGTCCCCAAAAACAGGGGGAGTCACACTGAAGCTTTCTTT
>TRBV7-2|TRBJ2-1|NA|TRBD1
CASSADRGSYNEQFF
TGTGCCAGCAGCGCCGACAGGGGCTCCTACAATGAGCAGTTCTTC
>TRBV28|TRBJ2-7|NA|NA
CASSSGQEGEQYF
TGTGCCAGCAGTTCCGGACAGGAGGGCGAGCAGTACTTC
>TRBV5-1|TRBJ2-7|NA|TRBD2
CASSTSSGTSGLEQYF
TGCGCCAGCAGCACTTCCTCCGGGACTAGCGGGCTTGAGCAGTACTTC
>TRBV6-6|TRBJ1-2|NA|TRBD1
CASSYTPQQGNYGYTF
TGTGCCAGCAGTTACACCCCCCAACAGGGGAACTATGGCTACACCTTC
>TRBV5-4|TRBJ1-4|many|NA
CASSFNRGINEKLFF
TGTGCCAGCAGCTTCAACCGCGGAATTAATGAAAAACTGTTTTTT
>TRBV6-5|TRBJ2-7|few|NA
CASNPSLGSYEQYF
TGTGCCAGCAACCCATCTCTAGGATCCTACGAGCAGTACTTC
>TRBV7-8|TRBJ2-1|few|NA
CASSVAGRRNEQFF
TGTGCCAGCAGCGTGGCGGGACGGCGGAATGAGCAGTTCTTC
>TRBV19|TRBJ2-1|once|TRBD1
CASRRTGDNEQFF
TGTGCCAGTAGAAGGACAGGGGACAATGAGCAGTTCTTC
>TRBV6-4|TRBJ1-5|NA|TRBD1
CASSDPHRGQPQHF
TGTGCCAGCAGTGACCCTCACAGGGGACAGCCCCAGCATTTT
>TRBV6-1|TRBJ2-5|NA|TRBD1
CASSYGQGGETQYF
TGTGCCAGCAGCTACGGACAGGGTGGCGAGACCCAGTACTTC
>TRBV11-3|TRBJ2-1|NA|TRBD1
CASSATRDRGINEQFF
TGTGCCAGCAGCGCAACCCGGGACAGGGGCATCAATGAGCAGTTCTTC
>TRBV9|TRBJ1-1|NA|NA
CASSVVTGNTEAFF
TGTGCCAGCAGCGTAGTAACAGGGAACACTGAAGCTTTCTTT
>TRBV9|TRBJ2-2|NA|TRBD2
CASSVSLAGSTGELFF
TGTGCCAGCAGCGTATCCCTAGCGGGTAGCACCGGGGAGCTGTTTTTT
>TRBV9|TRBJ1-2|NA|TRBD1
CASSPGQGAIGYTF
TGTGCCAGCAGCCCGGGACAGGGGGCCATTGGCTACACCTTC
>TRBV30|TRBJ1-2|NA|NA
CAGTGFGYTF
TGTGCCGGAACAGGGTTTGGCTACACCTTC
>TRBV6-5|TRBJ1-1|NA|NA
CASSRLGVDTEAFF
TGTGCCAGCAGCCGCCTCGGGGTCGACACTGAAGCTTTCTTT
>TRBV6-5|TRBJ1-2|NA|TRBD1
CASREGQTLYGYTF
TGTGCCAGCAGGGAGGGACAGACCCTTTATGGCTACACCTTC
>TRBV7-2|TRBJ2-7|NA|NA
CASSYSGSTYEQYF
TGTGCCAGCAGTTACAGCGGTAGTACCTACGAGCAGTACTTC
>TRBV7-8|TRBJ2-1|once|TRBD2
CASTLTSGRSRNEQFF
TGTGCCAGCACCTTAACTAGCGGGAGGTCCAGAAATGAGCAGTTCTTC
>TRBV29-1|TRBJ2-3|once|TRBD1
CSAQGANADTQYF
TGCAGCGCACAGGGGGCGAATGCAGATACGCAGTATTTT
>TRBV10-3|TRBJ2-1|NA|NA
CAIRASQEGNEQFF
TGTGCCATCAGGGCTAGCCAAGAAGGGAATGAGCAGTTCTTC
>TRBV7-6|TRBJ1-1|few|TRBD1
CASSWDRMNTEAFF
TGTGCCAGCAGCTGGGACAGGATGAACACTGAAGCTTTCTTT